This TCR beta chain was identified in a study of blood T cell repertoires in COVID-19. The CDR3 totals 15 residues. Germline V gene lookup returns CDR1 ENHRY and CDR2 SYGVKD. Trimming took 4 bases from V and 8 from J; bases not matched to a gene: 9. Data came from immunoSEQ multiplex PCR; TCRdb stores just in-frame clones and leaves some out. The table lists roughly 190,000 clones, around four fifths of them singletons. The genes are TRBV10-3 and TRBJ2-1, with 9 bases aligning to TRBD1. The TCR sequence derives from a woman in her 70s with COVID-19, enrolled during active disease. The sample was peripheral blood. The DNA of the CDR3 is TGTGCCATCAGTGCCGGACAGGGGTACGGGGATGAGCAGTTCTTC. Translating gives CAISAGQGYGDEQFF.